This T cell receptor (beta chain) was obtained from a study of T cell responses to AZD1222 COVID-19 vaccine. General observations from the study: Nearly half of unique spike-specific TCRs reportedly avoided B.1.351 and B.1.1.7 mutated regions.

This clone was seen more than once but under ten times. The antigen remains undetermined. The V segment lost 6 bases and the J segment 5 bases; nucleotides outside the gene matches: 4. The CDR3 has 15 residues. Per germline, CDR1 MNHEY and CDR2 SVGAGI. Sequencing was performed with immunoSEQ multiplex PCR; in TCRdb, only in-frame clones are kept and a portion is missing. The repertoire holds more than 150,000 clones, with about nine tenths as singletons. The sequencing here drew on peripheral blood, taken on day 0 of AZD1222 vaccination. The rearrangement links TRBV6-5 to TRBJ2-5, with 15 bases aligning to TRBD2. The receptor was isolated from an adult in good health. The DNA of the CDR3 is TGTGCCAGCAGCCGAGGACTAGCGGGAGGGGAGACCCAGTACTTC. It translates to CASSRGLAGGETQYF.